This T cell receptor beta chain came from a study of Ad26.COV2.S vaccination and SARS-CoV-2 variants (dated by TCRdb to about 2021). Study-wide context: Vaccine-arm donors were drawn from COV1001, a multicentre, randomized, double-blind, placebo-controlled phase I-IIa trial of Ad26.COV2.S in healthy adults. Ad26.COV2.S was administered intramuscularly at a dose of 5x10^10 or 1x10^11 viral particles, either as one shot or as two shots given 56 days apart. The specificity and breadth of SARS-CoV-2-reactive T cell receptors after Ad26.COV2.S vaccination were assessed by TCRbeta repertoire sequencing. Investigators did not know the trial group allocation while performing experiments and assessing outcomes. A total of roughly 32 samples were included in the TCR-sequenced set, comprising about 20 Ad26.COV2.S vaccine recipients, 5 placebo recipients and 8 SARS-CoV-2 convalescent individuals. Participants in the trial were split at random into five groups of five each, receiving low-dose or high-dose Ad26.COV2.S once or twice, or else placebo on both occasions.

Results the study describes overall, beyond this receptor: The study was not powered to compare responses between vaccine doses or regimens. Comparable non-spike TCR breadth was observed between vaccine and placebo recipients, consistent with only spike being contained in the vaccine. After vaccination, spike-specific CD8+ and CD4+ T cell responses were reported to show substantial breadth. It was noted by the authors that total T cell responses may have been underestimated by the TCR breadth and depth analyses. Compared with placebo recipients, Ad26.COV2.S recipients showed higher spike-specific TCR breadth (P = 0.0014).

TCRbeta CDR3 regions were sequenced with the immunoSEQ Assay. After extraction, genomic DNA underwent amplification by bias-controlled multiplex PCR, followed by high-throughput sequencing. In the paper's pipeline: To quantify the absolute abundance of each unique TCRbeta CDR3 region, sequences were collapsed and filtered. T cell fraction was estimated by normalizing TCRbeta template counts to usable DNA, which was measured by amplifying reference genes present in all nucleated cells. Repertoire TCRs were annotated as SARS-CoV-2-specific when V gene, CDR3 amino acid sequence and J gene were exactly matched to a known reactive TCR set. MIRA supplied the reference SARS-CoV-2 TCR set, which was filtered for enrichment in COVID-19-positive ImmuneCODE repertoires so that public or cross-reactive TCRs were removed. Using the MIRA antigens, annotated TCRs were further analysed by specific ORF or by position within an ORF. Breadth was defined as the number of annotated unique rearrangements divided by the total number of unique productive rearrangements, and depth was defined as the summed frequency of the annotated unique rearrangements. Group comparisons of TCR breadth used two-sided Wilcoxon rank-sum tests. Entries here come from immuneACCESS through TCRdb and include only in-frame sequences with V and J called. Some clones fail to appear in such tables; in the studies checked, an unresolved V gene covers under half of the shortfall, and the cause of the remainder is unknown. For V, J and clone size, that table is used; D and trimming come from the DNA. The sample includes about 680,000 clones, with roughly 90% observed a single time. The biggest ten clones account for 1.5% of the sample.

Regarding this clone: Its antigen remains undetermined. No much larger clone is present one base from it, and per-base qualities are unavailable.

The CDR3 runs 16 residues from the cysteine to the phenylalanine. CDR3 DNA only is kept here, 48 bases in frame from base 1. At the junction V is shortened by 0 bases and J by 1 base, with 10 bases in between. The germline V gene (reference sequence) yields LGHDT for CDR1 and YNNKEL for CDR2. In light of the paper, this sample's treatment or condition label describes: around 19 received Ad26.COV2.S at low or high dose, single or two shots; 5 received placebo; per-sample allocation not given. Repertoires of vaccine and placebo recipients were sequenced from samples collected on day 63 after the first injection. Cohort 1b enrolled about two dozen adults aged 18-55 years at a single site in Boston, USA, between 29 July and 7 August 2020. Ad26.COV2.S consisted of a replication-incompetent adenovirus type 26 vector by which a prefusion-stabilized SARS-CoV-2 spike protein from the original Wuhan strain was expressed.

The chain couples TRBV3-1 (or the pseudogene TRBV3-2) to TRBJ2-4, with the D gene call left open. The sample consisted of peripheral blood, taken in a trial of Ad26.COV2.S vaccine versus placebo. This TCR came from a person aged 18 to 59 who received the Ad26.COV2.S COVID-19 vaccine or a placebo. The CDR3 protein is CASSQDHNGAKNIQYF. Here is the DNA: TGTGCCAGCAGCCAAGACCACAATGGCGCCAAAAACATTCAGTACTTC.